A selection of T cell receptor beta chains follows, all from one sample in a study of shared clonotypes between healthy human individuals. TCRdb's copy holds only in-frame clones and misses some; the assay was immunoSEQ multiplex PCR. The sample has over 100,000 clones, roughly 70% seen once. The sequencing input was memory CD8+ T cells sorted from blood. These receptors all come from a woman between 25 and 40 years old in good health. Both conserved end residues are part of each CDR3. The order of the fields is CDR3 protein, CDR3 DNA, J gene, D gene, clone size, V gene, CDR3 length. A D gene is named only where the DNA matches it firmly. Rows give clone size only sometimes, using once, few, many, or a class for an expanded clone.

cdr3_aa: CASSQAGLPPYEQYF
cdr3_nt: TGTGCCAGCAGCCAAGCAGGGCTACCCCCCTACGAGCAGTACTTC
j_call: TRBJ2-7
d_call: -
clone_size: -
v_call: TRBV13
cdr3_length: 15

cdr3_aa: CASSLRTHSSTDTQYF
cdr3_nt: TGCGCCAGCAGCTTACGGACACATTCTAGCACAGATACGCAGTATTTT
j_call: TRBJ2-3
d_call: -
clone_size: many
v_call: TRBV5-1
cdr3_length: 16

cdr3_aa: CASSQRLEAAYEQYF
cdr3_nt: TGCGCCAGCAGCCAAAGACTAGAGGCCGCCTACGAGCAGTACTTC
j_call: TRBJ2-7
d_call: -
clone_size: -
v_call: TRBV4-1
cdr3_length: 15

cdr3_aa: CASSLGVAGGFYEQYF
cdr3_nt: TGTGCCAGCAGCTTGGGGGTAGCGGGAGGCTTCTACGAGCAGTACTTC
j_call: TRBJ2-7
d_call: TRBD2
clone_size: once
v_call: TRBV7-2
cdr3_length: 16

cdr3_aa: CSCGVGNTIYF
cdr3_nt: TGCAGCTGTGGGGTAGGAAACACCATATATTTT
j_call: TRBJ1-3
d_call: -
clone_size: many
v_call: TRBV29-1
cdr3_length: 11

cdr3_aa: CASSDLDESSYNEQFF
cdr3_nt: TGTGCCAGCAGTGATCTTGACGAGAGCTCCTACAATGAGCAGTTCTTC
j_call: TRBJ2-1
d_call: -
clone_size: -
v_call: TRBV2
cdr3_length: 16

cdr3_aa: CASSWVPPYNEQFF
cdr3_nt: TGTGCCAGCTCTTGGGTACCACCCTACAATGAGCAGTTCTTC
j_call: TRBJ2-1
d_call: -
clone_size: -
v_call: TRBV27
cdr3_length: 14

cdr3_aa: CASSLGVSGRDTQYF
cdr3_nt: TGTGCCAGCAGCTTAGGGGTTAGCGGGAGAGATACGCAGTATTTT
j_call: TRBJ2-3
d_call: TRBD2
clone_size: few
v_call: TRBV13
cdr3_length: 15

cdr3_aa: CASSDHEQPQHF
cdr3_nt: TGTGCCAGCAGTGACCATGAGCAGCCCCAGCATTTT
j_call: TRBJ1-5
d_call: -
clone_size: -
v_call: TRBV25-1
cdr3_length: 12

cdr3_aa: CASSEAWGQGGRSQPQHF
cdr3_nt: TGTGCCAGCAGTGAAGCGTGGGGACAGGGAGGGAGAAGTCAGCCCCAGCATTTT
j_call: TRBJ1-5
d_call: TRBD1
clone_size: -
v_call: TRBV6-1
cdr3_length: 18

cdr3_aa: CASSQVGAVPHYEQYF
cdr3_nt: TGTGCCAGCAGCCAAGTGGGGGCCGTCCCGCACTACGAGCAGTACTTC
j_call: TRBJ2-7
d_call: -
clone_size: -
v_call: TRBV14
cdr3_length: 16

cdr3_aa: CASSTYREGSDEQYF
cdr3_nt: TGTGCCAGCTCTACATATCGGGAGGGGAGCGACGAGCAGTACTTC
j_call: TRBJ2-7
d_call: TRBD2
clone_size: -
v_call: TRBV18
cdr3_length: 15

cdr3_aa: CANETSGRGETQYF
cdr3_nt: TGTGCCAACGAGACTAGCGGGAGAGGAGAGACCCAGTACTTC
j_call: TRBJ2-5
d_call: TRBD2
clone_size: -
v_call: TRBV6-1
cdr3_length: 14

cdr3_aa: CASSYSSTGDPLEQYF
cdr3_nt: TGTGCCAGCAGTTACTCGAGTACGGGAGATCCCCTCGAGCAGTACTTC
j_call: TRBJ2-7
d_call: -
clone_size: many
v_call: TRBV6-6
cdr3_length: 16

cdr3_aa: CASSTRQRNEKLFF
cdr3_nt: TGTGCCAGTAGTACCCGACAGCGGAATGAAAAACTGTTTTTT
j_call: TRBJ1-4
d_call: -
clone_size: -
v_call: TRBV19
cdr3_length: 14

cdr3_aa: CASSPLGVGYEQYF
cdr3_nt: TGTGCCAGCAGCCCACTAGGGGTGGGATACGAGCAGTACTTC
j_call: TRBJ2-7
d_call: -
clone_size: -
v_call: TRBV7-6
cdr3_length: 14

cdr3_aa: CASSLYTGGEKLFF
cdr3_nt: TGTGCCAGCAGCTTATATACAGGAGGCGAAAAACTGTTTTTT
j_call: TRBJ1-4
d_call: -
clone_size: once
v_call: TRBV13
cdr3_length: 14

cdr3_aa: CASSQVLQGPYNEQFF
cdr3_nt: TGTGCCAGCAGCCAAGTTTTACAGGGACCCTACAATGAGCAGTTCTTC
j_call: TRBJ2-1
d_call: -
clone_size: -
v_call: TRBV14
cdr3_length: 16

cdr3_aa: CASSQETSGRKTQYF
cdr3_nt: TGCGCCAGCAGCCAAGAGACTAGCGGGAGAAAGACCCAGTACTTC
j_call: TRBJ2-5
d_call: TRBD2
clone_size: -
v_call: TRBV4-1
cdr3_length: 15

cdr3_aa: CASSLSLAGEGTDTQYF
cdr3_nt: TGTGCCAGCAGTTTATCCCTAGCGGGAGAGGGCACAGATACGCAGTATTTT
j_call: TRBJ2-3
d_call: TRBD2
clone_size: once
v_call: TRBV27
cdr3_length: 17

cdr3_aa: CASSLAWRGLNYGYTF
cdr3_nt: TGTGCCAGCAGCTTAGCGTGGAGGGGTCTCAACTATGGCTACACCTTC
j_call: TRBJ1-2
d_call: -
clone_size: -
v_call: TRBV11-2
cdr3_length: 16

cdr3_aa: CASSVSGTSTDTQYF
cdr3_nt: TGCGCCAGCAGCGTGTCCGGGACTAGCACAGATACGCAGTATTTT
j_call: TRBJ2-3
d_call: -
clone_size: few
v_call: TRBV5-1
cdr3_length: 15

cdr3_aa: CASKLFNSYEQYF
cdr3_nt: TGTGCCAGCAAACTCTTTAACTCCTACGAGCAGTACTTC
j_call: TRBJ2-7
d_call: -
clone_size: -
v_call: TRBV28
cdr3_length: 13

cdr3_aa: CASSLWTSGRAGSSTDTQYF
cdr3_nt: TGTGCCAGCAGTCTGTGGACTAGCGGGAGGGCCGGATCTAGCACAGATACGCAGTATTTT
j_call: TRBJ2-3
d_call: TRBD2
clone_size: -
v_call: TRBV28
cdr3_length: 20

cdr3_aa: CAISDAGERYEQYF
cdr3_nt: TGTGCCATCAGTGATGCGGGAGAAAGGTACGAGCAGTACTTC
j_call: TRBJ2-7
d_call: TRBD2
clone_size: -
v_call: TRBV10-3
cdr3_length: 14

cdr3_aa: CASSRGQGTFSNQPQHF
cdr3_nt: TGTGCCAGTAGTAGGGGACAGGGGACGTTTAGCAATCAGCCCCAGCATTTT
j_call: TRBJ1-5
d_call: TRBD1
clone_size: -
v_call: TRBV19
cdr3_length: 17

cdr3_aa: CASSDSFGTREQYF
cdr3_nt: TGTGCCAGCAGTGACAGCTTCGGGACAAGAGAGCAGTACTTC
j_call: TRBJ2-7
d_call: -
clone_size: -
v_call: TRBV25-1
cdr3_length: 14

cdr3_aa: CARDRGAKGEKLFF
cdr3_nt: TGTGCCAGGGACCGGGGGGCGAAGGGTGAAAAACTGTTTTTT
j_call: TRBJ1-4
d_call: -
clone_size: many
v_call: TRBV6-4
cdr3_length: 14

cdr3_aa: CASGVAGGGDTQYF
cdr3_nt: TGTGCCAGCGGGGTAGCGGGAGGGGGAGATACGCAGTATTTT
j_call: TRBJ2-3
d_call: TRBD2
clone_size: once
v_call: TRBV9
cdr3_length: 14

cdr3_aa: CASSVQGRSYNEQFF
cdr3_nt: TGTGCCAGCAGCGTACAGGGTAGATCCTACAATGAGCAGTTCTTC
j_call: TRBJ2-1
d_call: -
clone_size: few
v_call: TRBV5-4
cdr3_length: 15

cdr3_aa: CASSGDRSNSPLHF
cdr3_nt: TGTGCCAGCAGCGGGGACAGGTCTAATTCACCCCTCCACTTT
j_call: TRBJ1-6
d_call: TRBD1
clone_size: once
v_call: TRBV7-2
cdr3_length: 14

cdr3_aa: CASSYRQGVNTEAFF
cdr3_nt: TGTGCCAGCAGTTATCGACAGGGAGTCAACACTGAAGCTTTCTTT
j_call: TRBJ1-1
d_call: TRBD1
clone_size: -
v_call: TRBV6-5
cdr3_length: 15

cdr3_aa: CASSLRRDEQYF
cdr3_nt: TGTGCCAGCAGTTTACGCAGGGACGAGCAGTACTTC
j_call: TRBJ2-7
d_call: -
clone_size: -
v_call: TRBV28
cdr3_length: 12

cdr3_aa: CARRGLEVRTDTQYF
cdr3_nt: TGTGCCAGGAGGGGGCTAGAAGTCCGCACAGATACGCAGTATTTT
j_call: TRBJ2-3
d_call: TRBD1
clone_size: -
v_call: TRBV19
cdr3_length: 15

cdr3_aa: CASSWGFTGSRTTGELFF
cdr3_nt: TGTGCCAGCAGCTGGGGATTTACAGGGTCGCGTACCACCGGGGAGCTGTTTTTT
j_call: TRBJ2-2
d_call: -
clone_size: few
v_call: TRBV11-2
cdr3_length: 18

cdr3_aa: CASTEGQPANYGYTF
cdr3_nt: TGTGCCAGCACTGAGGGACAGCCAGCTAACTATGGCTACACCTTC
j_call: TRBJ1-2
d_call: TRBD1
clone_size: -
v_call: TRBV2
cdr3_length: 15

cdr3_aa: CASSFGTGEGNEQFF
cdr3_nt: TGTGCCAGCAGCTTCGGGACAGGGGAGGGGAATGAGCAGTTCTTC
j_call: TRBJ2-1
d_call: TRBD1
clone_size: many
v_call: TRBV6-5
cdr3_length: 15